Listed below are T cell receptor beta chains from one sample, sequenced in a study of cytomegalovirus exposure and HLA in healthy donors. The assay was immunoSEQ multiplex PCR, and TCRdb's table has in-frame clones only and misses some. The sample lists 60,000 to 70,000 clones; roughly 80% were seen once. The sequenced sample consisted of PBMCs. The source of these receptors is a young woman in good health and CMV-seronegative. CDR3s leave out the opening cysteine and the closing phenylalanine or tryptophan.

J gene	CDR3 length	V gene	CDR3 protein
TRBJ1-6	13	TRBV19	ASSIDPGMDSPLH
TRBJ1-2	12	TRBV5-1	ASSIGTGGNSYT
TRBJ1-1	13	TRBV19	ASSIGWRGNTEAF
TRBJ1-1	10	TRBV28	ASSITGFGAF
TRBJ1-5	13	TRBV7-2	ASSLEPGSGQPQH
NA	13	TRBV12-2	ASRLSRDRGYEQY
TRBJ2-4	13	TRBV11-3	ASSKFTGVKNIQY
TRBJ1-1	12	TRBV5-6	ASSSTGGNTEAF
TRBJ1-5	13	TRBV4-1	ASSRPDRGNQPQH
TRBJ2-5	14	TRBV6-6	ASSYALAVDFGTQY
TRBJ1-2	10	TRBV2	ARGISPEGYT
TRBJ2-1	9	TRBV20-1	SARLVYEQF
TRBJ2-7	11	TRBV7-8	ASSSRTGYEQY
TRBJ2-1	10	TRBV19	ASSILEDEQF
TRBJ2-7	11	TRBV6-6	ASGNRVSYEQY
TRBJ1-5	13	TRBV28	ASTPGTGVPQPQH
TRBJ2-1	9	TRBV2	ASRGSNEQF
TRBJ2-2	13	TRBV4-1	ASRIGDGGTGELF
TRBJ1-1	13	TRBV9	ASSVPPGQITEAF
TRBJ1-4	11	TRBV5-1	ASSLVTDEKLF
NA	13	TRBV18	ASSPYITETYEQY
TRBJ1-5	13	TRBV6-5	ASRATGRVEQPQH
TRBJ1-2	11	TRBV6-5	ASSYLESSGYT
TRBJ1-1	9	TRBV5-6	ASSLGGGAF
TRBJ2-5	14	TRBV5-6	ASSRTSGGYQETQY
TRBJ2-3	8	TRBV5-3	ARARSPQY
TRBJ2-5	13	TRBV15	ATSRDFGQEETQY
TRBJ2-5	13	TRBV6-1	ASSRSGGAQETQY
TRBJ1-2	12	TRBV10-1	ARSIGAANYGYT
TRBJ2-3	15	TRBV5-1	ASSLVPGAMGTDTQY
TRBJ1-4	13	TRBV18	ASSTMDRSNEKLF
TRBJ2-1	10	TRBV10-2	ASRGQYNEQF
TRBJ1-5	11	TRBV27	ASGGHSNQPQH
TRBJ2-1	14	TRBV7-7	ASSPTTSGGVNEQF
TRBJ1-4	16	TRBV5-4	ASSFLQGAPSTNEKLF
TRBJ2-5	12	TRBV5-1	ASSFRQGLEEQY
TRBJ1-6	11	TRBV6-1	ASVLRGDSPLH
TRBJ1-5	13	TRBV6-5	ASRWDRDSNQPQH
TRBJ1-2	10	TRBV19	ASLGLTGSYT
TRBJ1-1	14	TRBV19	ASSTYRQGARTEAF
TRBJ2-1	13	TRBV11-1	ASSWPGQGPNEQF
TRBJ1-1	10	TRBV6-5	ASSSTQGAAF
TRBJ2-1	12	TRBV11-2	ASSQEGGENEQF
TRBJ2-4	10	TRBV7-2	ASSPASYIQY